Listed below are T cell receptor beta chains from one sample, sequenced in a study of technical replicates of blood from a few donors. Sequencing was performed with immunoSEQ multiplex PCR; in TCRdb, only in-frame clones are kept and a portion is missing. This sample has fewer than 100,000 clones, with around 89% found just once. The sample consisted of T cells isolated from PBMCs. Receptors were obtained from a human donor in good health. The CDR3 runs from the conserved cysteine through the conserved F or W. A D gene is named only where the DNA matches it firmly. Expanded clones get a size class; other rows say once, few or many, or leave the size out.

abundance: -; d_gene: -; v_gene: TRBV19; j_gene: TRBJ1-1; CDR3aa: CASCRGANTEAFF; CDR3nt: TGTGCCAGTTGCAGGGGCGCGAACACTGAAGCTTTCTTT
abundance: few; d_gene: TRBD2; v_gene: TRBV5-6; j_gene: TRBJ2-3; CDR3aa: CASSLGLAVITDTQYF; CDR3nt: TGTGCCAGCAGCTTGGGACTAGCGGTAATCACAGATACGCAGTATTTT
abundance: -; d_gene: -; v_gene: TRBV7-2; j_gene: TRBJ2-7; CDR3aa: CASSPPGTRNEQYF; CDR3nt: TGTGCCAGCAGCCCCCCAGGGACTCGCAACGAGCAGTACTTC
abundance: -; d_gene: -; v_gene: TRBV11-2; j_gene: TRBJ2-1; CDR3aa: CASSSRTSLFF; CDR3nt: TGTGCCAGCAGCTCCCGAACTAGCCTGTTCTTC
abundance: -; d_gene: -; v_gene: TRBV29-1; j_gene: TRBJ2-1; CDR3aa: CSVEDSLTYNEQFF; CDR3nt: TGCAGCGTAGAGGACAGTTTGACCTACAATGAGCAGTTCTTC
abundance: once; d_gene: TRBD1; v_gene: TRBV11-2; j_gene: TRBJ2-1; CDR3aa: CASSLGQGAYNEQFF; CDR3nt: TGTGCCAGCAGCTTAGGGCAGGGGGCCTACAATGAGCAGTTCTTC
abundance: -; d_gene: -; v_gene: TRBV11-3; j_gene: TRBJ2-2; CDR3aa: CASSPVSSAYTGELFF; CDR3nt: TGTGCCAGCAGCCCGGTTAGTAGCGCGTACACCGGGGAGCTGTTTTTT
abundance: -; d_gene: -; v_gene: TRBV30; j_gene: TRBJ1-2; CDR3aa: CAWSVRGAGYTF; CDR3nt: TGTGCCTGGAGTGTACGGGGGGCCGGCTACACCTTC
abundance: -; d_gene: -; v_gene: TRBV5-4; j_gene: TRBJ1-1; CDR3aa: CASSLGTGWTEAFF; CDR3nt: TGTGCCAGCAGCTTGGGAACAGGGTGGACTGAAGCTTTCTTT
abundance: -; d_gene: -; v_gene: TRBV6-6; j_gene: TRBJ2-5; CDR3aa: CASSYGTPQETQYF; CDR3nt: TGTGCCAGCAGTTACGGGACACCACAAGAGACCCAGTACTTC
abundance: -; d_gene: TRBD2; v_gene: TRBV27; j_gene: TRBJ2-3; CDR3aa: CASSSPSGRAFTDTQYF; CDR3nt: TGTGCCAGCAGTTCTCCTAGCGGGAGGGCCTTTACAGATACGCAGTATTTT
abundance: -; d_gene: -; v_gene: TRBV29-1; j_gene: TRBJ2-7; CDR3aa: CSVGGSEPYEQYF; CDR3nt: TGCAGCGTTGGCGGTAGCGAGCCCTACGAGCAGTACTTC
abundance: -; d_gene: TRBD1; v_gene: TRBV7-2; j_gene: TRBJ2-5; CDR3aa: CASSRDRDRAEETQYF; CDR3nt: TGTGCCAGCAGCCGTGACCGGGACAGGGCTGAAGAGACCCAGTACTTC
abundance: -; d_gene: TRBD1; v_gene: TRBV18; j_gene: TRBJ2-6; CDR3aa: CASSPPKTGEVTGANVLTF; CDR3nt: TGTGCCAGCTCACCTCCAAAGACAGGGGAGGTAACTGGGGCCAACGTCCTGACTTTC
abundance: -; d_gene: -; v_gene: TRBV10-3; j_gene: TRBJ1-1; CDR3aa: CAISGLGAGYTEAFF; CDR3nt: TGTGCCATCAGTGGTCTAGGGGCTGGCTACACTGAAGCTTTCTTT
abundance: -; d_gene: TRBD2; v_gene: TRBV29-1; j_gene: TRBJ2-7; CDR3aa: CSVGSGRAEQYF; CDR3nt: TGCAGCGTTGGTAGCGGGAGGGCCGAGCAGTACTTC
abundance: -; d_gene: TRBD1; v_gene: TRBV13; j_gene: TRBJ2-7; CDR3aa: CASRRTGRTYEQYF; CDR3nt: TGTGCCAGCAGGAGGACAGGGAGAACCTACGAGCAGTACTTC
abundance: -; d_gene: TRBD1; v_gene: TRBV30; j_gene: TRBJ1-3; CDR3aa: CAWSEGTASGNTIYF; CDR3nt: TGTGCCTGGAGTGAAGGGACAGCCTCTGGAAACACCATATATTTT
abundance: -; d_gene: TRBD1; v_gene: TRBV7-9; j_gene: TRBJ1-1; CDR3aa: CASSLGQPTEAFF; CDR3nt: TGTGCCAGCAGCCTGGGACAGCCCACTGAAGCTTTCTTT
abundance: once; d_gene: -; v_gene: TRBV29-1; j_gene: TRBJ1-2; CDR3aa: CSVEPFQDGANYGYTF; CDR3nt: TGCAGCGTTGAGCCCTTTCAAGACGGAGCTAACTATGGCTACACCTTC
abundance: -; d_gene: TRBD1; v_gene: TRBV11-3; j_gene: TRBJ1-1; CDR3aa: CARLTGGMNTEAFF; CDR3nt: TGTGCCAGATTGACAGGGGGAATGAACACTGAAGCTTTCTTT
abundance: -; d_gene: -; v_gene: TRBV5-8; j_gene: TRBJ2-7; CDR3aa: CASTTPGLITYEQYF; CDR3nt: TGTGCCAGCACCACCCCGGGACTTATAACCTACGAGCAGTACTTC
abundance: -; d_gene: -; v_gene: TRBV9; j_gene: TRBJ1-5; CDR3aa: CASSGDPTGINQPQHF; CDR3nt: TGTGCCAGCAGCGGGGATCCAACAGGGATCAATCAGCCCCAGCATTTT
abundance: -; d_gene: -; v_gene: TRBV21-1; j_gene: TRBJ1-4; CDR3aa: CASNARRNEKLFF; CDR3nt: TGTGCCAGCAACGCGAGGAGAAATGAAAAACTGTTTTTT
abundance: -; d_gene: TRBD1; v_gene: TRBV4-3; j_gene: TRBJ2-3; CDR3aa: CASSQWTGGGTDTQYF; CDR3nt: TGCGCCAGCAGCCAATGGACAGGGGGAGGCACAGATACGCAGTATTTT
abundance: -; d_gene: TRBD2; v_gene: TRBV2; j_gene: TRBJ2-1; CDR3aa: CASSEAQAGTSANNEQFF; CDR3nt: TGTGCCAGCAGTGAAGCGCAAGCGGGGACTAGCGCCAACAATGAGCAGTTCTTC
abundance: -; d_gene: -; v_gene: TRBV7-2; j_gene: TRBJ2-3; CDR3aa: CASRYNFGTQYADTQYF; CDR3nt: TGTGCCAGCAGGTACAACTTCGGGACACAATATGCAGATACGCAGTATTTT
abundance: -; d_gene: -; v_gene: TRBV15; j_gene: TRBJ1-1; CDR3aa: CATSRDDGRVSRLDTEAFF; CDR3nt: TGTGCCACCAGCAGAGATGACGGCAGGGTAAGTCGGTTGGACACTGAAGCTTTCTTT
abundance: once; d_gene: TRBD1; v_gene: TRBV7-2; j_gene: TRBJ1-4; CDR3aa: CASSTGGRTNEKLFF; CDR3nt: TGTGCCAGCAGCACAGGGGGCCGGACCAATGAAAAACTGTTTTTT
abundance: -; d_gene: -; v_gene: TRBV6-5; j_gene: TRBJ2-7; CDR3aa: CASSSQTTYEQYF; CDR3nt: TGTGCCAGCAGTTCCCAGACTACCTACGAGCAGTACTTC
abundance: -; d_gene: TRBD2; v_gene: TRBV5-4; j_gene: TRBJ2-7; CDR3aa: CASSYTSATIYEQYF; CDR3nt: TGTGCCAGCAGTTACACTAGCGCAACGATCTACGAGCAGTACTTC
abundance: -; d_gene: -; v_gene: TRBV7-2; j_gene: TRBJ2-7; CDR3aa: CASSPQSYEQYF; CDR3nt: TGTGCCAGCAGCCCGCAGTCCTACGAGCAGTACTTC
abundance: -; d_gene: TRBD1; v_gene: TRBV25-1; j_gene: TRBJ1-1; CDR3aa: CATIAGGTEAFF; CDR3nt: TGTGCCACTATCGCAGGGGGAACTGAAGCTTTCTTT
abundance: -; d_gene: -; v_gene: TRBV29-1; j_gene: TRBJ2-7; CDR3aa: CSVGGREQYF; CDR3nt: TGCAGCGTTGGTGGGCGCGAGCAGTACTTC
abundance: -; d_gene: TRBD1; v_gene: TRBV7-6; j_gene: TRBJ2-1; CDR3aa: CASSSRTGRNEQFF; CDR3nt: TGTGCCAGCAGCTCCCGGACAGGCCGAAATGAGCAGTTCTTC
abundance: -; d_gene: -; v_gene: TRBV7-3; j_gene: TRBJ1-5; CDR3aa: CASSKDGDQPQHF; CDR3nt: TGTGCCAGCAGCAAAGACGGGGATCAGCCCCAGCATTTT
abundance: -; d_gene: -; v_gene: TRBV27; j_gene: TRBJ2-7; CDR3aa: CASSFNRVYEQYF; CDR3nt: TGTGCCAGCAGTTTTAACAGGGTATACGAGCAGTACTTC
abundance: -; d_gene: -; v_gene: TRBV2; j_gene: TRBJ2-7; CDR3aa: CASRSSYEQYF; CDR3nt: TGTGCCAGCAGGAGCTCCTACGAGCAGTACTTC
abundance: few; d_gene: -; v_gene: TRBV29-1; j_gene: TRBJ1-2; CDR3aa: CSVTGGPYGYTF; CDR3nt: TGCAGCGTGACCGGGGGGCCTTATGGCTACACCTTC
abundance: -; d_gene: TRBD1; v_gene: TRBV9; j_gene: TRBJ2-1; CDR3aa: CASSNAGGSSYNEQFF; CDR3nt: TGTGCCAGCAGCAACGCAGGGGGCAGCTCCTACAATGAGCAGTTCTTC
abundance: -; d_gene: -; v_gene: TRBV28; j_gene: TRBJ2-7; CDR3aa: CASRGAGSRVSYEQYF; CDR3nt: TGTGCCAGCCGGGGGGCTGGGAGTAGGGTATCCTACGAGCAGTACTTC
abundance: -; d_gene: TRBD2; v_gene: TRBV6-5; j_gene: TRBJ2-1; CDR3aa: CASSWSTSDNEQFF; CDR3nt: TGTGCCAGCAGTTGGTCCACTAGCGACAATGAGCAGTTCTTC
abundance: -; d_gene: TRBD2; v_gene: TRBV11-3; j_gene: TRBJ2-1; CDR3aa: CASSFSGGNEQFF; CDR3nt: TGTGCCAGCAGCTTTAGCGGGGGCAATGAGCAGTTCTTC
abundance: -; d_gene: TRBD2; v_gene: TRBV29-1; j_gene: TRBJ2-3; CDR3aa: CSVVGASGRAWSTDTQYF; CDR3nt: TGCAGCGTTGTTGGGGCTAGCGGGAGAGCTTGGAGCACAGATACGCAGTATTTT